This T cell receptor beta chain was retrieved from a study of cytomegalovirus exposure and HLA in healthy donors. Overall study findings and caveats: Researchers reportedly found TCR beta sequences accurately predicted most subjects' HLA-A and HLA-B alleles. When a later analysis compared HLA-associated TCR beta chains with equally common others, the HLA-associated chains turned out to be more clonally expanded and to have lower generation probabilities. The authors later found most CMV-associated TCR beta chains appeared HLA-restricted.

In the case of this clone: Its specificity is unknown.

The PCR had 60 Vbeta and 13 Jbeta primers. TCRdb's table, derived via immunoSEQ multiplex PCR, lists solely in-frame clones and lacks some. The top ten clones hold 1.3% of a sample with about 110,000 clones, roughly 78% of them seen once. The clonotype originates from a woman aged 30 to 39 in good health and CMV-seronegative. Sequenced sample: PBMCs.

CDR3 DNA sequence: TGTGCCGTCGGGGGAACAACTAATGAAAAACTGTTTTTT. Translating gives CAVGGTTNEKLFF. This rearrangement joins TRBV28 to TRBJ1-4; maybe TRBD1 (5 bases). CDR3 size: 13 residues. V was shortened by 11 bases and J by 0 bases, with 10 bases between the two germline ends. Germline-derived CDR1 and CDR2 are MDHEN and SYDVKM.